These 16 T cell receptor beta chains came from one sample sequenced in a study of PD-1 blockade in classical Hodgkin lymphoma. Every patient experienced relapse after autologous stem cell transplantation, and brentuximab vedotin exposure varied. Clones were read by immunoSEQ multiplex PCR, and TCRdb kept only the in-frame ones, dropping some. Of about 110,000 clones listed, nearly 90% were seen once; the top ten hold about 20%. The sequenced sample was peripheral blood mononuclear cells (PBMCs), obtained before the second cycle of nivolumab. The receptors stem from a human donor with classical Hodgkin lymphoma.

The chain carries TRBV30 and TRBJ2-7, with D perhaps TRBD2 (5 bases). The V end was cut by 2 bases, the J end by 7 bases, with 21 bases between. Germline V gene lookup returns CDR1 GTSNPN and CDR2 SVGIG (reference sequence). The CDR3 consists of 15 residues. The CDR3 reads CAWSPFTGRQWEQYF. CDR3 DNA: TGTGCCTGGAGTCCCTTTACGGGAAGACAATGGGAGCAGTACTTC.

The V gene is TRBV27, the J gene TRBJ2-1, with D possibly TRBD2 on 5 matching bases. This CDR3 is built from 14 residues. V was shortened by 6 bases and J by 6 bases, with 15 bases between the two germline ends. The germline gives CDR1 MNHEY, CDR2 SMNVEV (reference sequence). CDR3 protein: CASRPRTPVNEQFF. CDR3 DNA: TGTGCCAGCAGACCACGGACTCCCGTCAATGAGCAGTTCTTC.

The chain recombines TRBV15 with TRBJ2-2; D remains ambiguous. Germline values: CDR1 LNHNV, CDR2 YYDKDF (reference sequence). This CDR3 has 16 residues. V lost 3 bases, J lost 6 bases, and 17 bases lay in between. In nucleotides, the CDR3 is TGTGCCACCAGCAGCAAGATCCAAGCCAGACCCGGGGAGCTGTTTTTT. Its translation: CATSSKIQARPGELFF.

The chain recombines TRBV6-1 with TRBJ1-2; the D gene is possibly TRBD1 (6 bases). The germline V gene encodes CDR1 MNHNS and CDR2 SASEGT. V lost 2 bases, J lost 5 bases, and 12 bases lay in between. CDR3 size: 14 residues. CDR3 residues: CASSEQGNFYGYTF. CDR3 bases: TGTGCCAGCAGTGAACAGGGGAATTTTTATGGCTACACCTTC.

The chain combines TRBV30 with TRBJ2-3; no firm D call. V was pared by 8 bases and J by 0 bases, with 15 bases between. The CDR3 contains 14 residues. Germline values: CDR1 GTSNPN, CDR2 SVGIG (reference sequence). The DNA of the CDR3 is TGTGCCACCGAAGCAGACACTAGCACAGATACGCAGTATTTT. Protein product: CATEADTSTDTQYF.

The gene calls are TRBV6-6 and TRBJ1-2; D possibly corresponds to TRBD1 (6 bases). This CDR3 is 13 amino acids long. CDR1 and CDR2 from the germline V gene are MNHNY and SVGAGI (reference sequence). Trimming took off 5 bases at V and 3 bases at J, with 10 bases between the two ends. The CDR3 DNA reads TGTGCCAGCAGTACCAGGGGAGACTATGGCTACACCTTC. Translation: CASSTRGDYGYTF.

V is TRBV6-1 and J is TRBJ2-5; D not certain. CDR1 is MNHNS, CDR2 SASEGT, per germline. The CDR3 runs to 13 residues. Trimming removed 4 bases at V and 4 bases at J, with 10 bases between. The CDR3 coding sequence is TGTGCCAGCAGTGGTCGGAAAGTAGAGACCCAGTACTTC. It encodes CASSGRKVETQYF.

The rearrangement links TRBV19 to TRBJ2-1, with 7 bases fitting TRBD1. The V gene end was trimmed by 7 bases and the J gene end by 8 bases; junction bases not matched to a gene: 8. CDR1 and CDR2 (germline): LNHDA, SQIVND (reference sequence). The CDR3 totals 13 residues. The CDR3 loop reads CASTAEGADEQFF. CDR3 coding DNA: TGTGCCAGTACGGCTGAGGGGGCAGATGAGCAGTTCTTC.

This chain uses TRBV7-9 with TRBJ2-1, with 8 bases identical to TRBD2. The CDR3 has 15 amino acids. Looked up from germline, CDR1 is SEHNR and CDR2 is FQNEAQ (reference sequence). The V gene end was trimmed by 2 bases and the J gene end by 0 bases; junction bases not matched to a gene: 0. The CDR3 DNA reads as TGTGCCAGCAGCTTAAGCGGGAGCTCCTACAATGAGCAGTTCTTC. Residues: CASSLSGSSYNEQFF.

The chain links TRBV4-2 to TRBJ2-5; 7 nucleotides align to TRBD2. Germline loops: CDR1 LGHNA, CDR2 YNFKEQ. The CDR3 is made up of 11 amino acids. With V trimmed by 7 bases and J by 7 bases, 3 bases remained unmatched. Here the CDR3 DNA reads TGTGCCAGCACCAGGGAGGGGACCCAGTACTTC. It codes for CASTREGTQYF.

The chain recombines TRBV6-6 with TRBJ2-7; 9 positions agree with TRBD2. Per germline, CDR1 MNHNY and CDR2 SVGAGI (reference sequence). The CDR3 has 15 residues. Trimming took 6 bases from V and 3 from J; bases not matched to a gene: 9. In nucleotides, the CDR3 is TGTGCCAGCAGAAGTAGCGGGGGTAGTTACTACGAGCAGTACTTC. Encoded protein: CASRSSGGSYYEQYF.

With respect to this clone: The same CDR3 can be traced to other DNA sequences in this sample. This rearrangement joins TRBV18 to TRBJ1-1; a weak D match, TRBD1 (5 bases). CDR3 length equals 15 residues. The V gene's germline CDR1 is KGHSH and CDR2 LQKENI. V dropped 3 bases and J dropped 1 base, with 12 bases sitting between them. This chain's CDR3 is CASSPGGRGNTEAFF. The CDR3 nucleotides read TGTGCCAGCTCACCCGGTGGGAGGGGGAACACTGAAGCTTTCTTT. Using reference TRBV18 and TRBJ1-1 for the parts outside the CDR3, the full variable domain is NAGVMQNPRHLVRRRGQEARLRCSPMKGHSHVYWYRQLPEEGLKFMVYLQKENIIDESGMPKERFSAEFPKEGPSILRIQQVVRGDSAAYFCASSPGGRGNTEAFFGQGTRLTVV.

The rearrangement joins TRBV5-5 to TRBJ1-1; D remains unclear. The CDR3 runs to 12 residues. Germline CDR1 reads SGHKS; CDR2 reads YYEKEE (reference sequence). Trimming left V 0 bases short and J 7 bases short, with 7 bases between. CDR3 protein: CASSLVGYEAFF. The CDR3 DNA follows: TGTGCCAGCAGCTTGGTTGGCTATGAAGCTTTCTTT. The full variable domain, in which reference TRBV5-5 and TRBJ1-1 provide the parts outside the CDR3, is DAGVTQSPTHLIKTRGQQVTLRCSPISGHKSVSWYQQVLGQGPQFIFQYYEKEERGRGNFPDRFSARQFPNYSSELNVNALLLGDSALYLCASSLVGYEAFFGQGTRLTVV.

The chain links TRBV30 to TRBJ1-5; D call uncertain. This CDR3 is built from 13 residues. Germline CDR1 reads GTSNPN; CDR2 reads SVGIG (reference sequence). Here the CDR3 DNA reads TGTGCTTCATCCACCCAGCACAATCAGCCCCAGCATTTT. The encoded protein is CASSTQHNQPQHF.

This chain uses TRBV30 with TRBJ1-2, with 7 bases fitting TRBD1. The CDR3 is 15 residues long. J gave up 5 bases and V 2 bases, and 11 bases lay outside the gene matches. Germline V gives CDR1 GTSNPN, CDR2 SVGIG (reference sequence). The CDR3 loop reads CAWSPRQGGNYGYTF. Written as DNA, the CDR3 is TGTGCCTGGAGTCCGAGACAGGGAGGGAATTATGGCTACACCTTC.

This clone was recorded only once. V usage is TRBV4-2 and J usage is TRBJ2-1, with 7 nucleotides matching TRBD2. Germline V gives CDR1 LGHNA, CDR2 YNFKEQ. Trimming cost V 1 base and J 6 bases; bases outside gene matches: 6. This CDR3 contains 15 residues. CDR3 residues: CASSQAGSGLNEQFF. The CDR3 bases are TGTGCCAGCAGCCAAGCTGGTAGCGGGCTCAATGAGCAGTTCTTC.